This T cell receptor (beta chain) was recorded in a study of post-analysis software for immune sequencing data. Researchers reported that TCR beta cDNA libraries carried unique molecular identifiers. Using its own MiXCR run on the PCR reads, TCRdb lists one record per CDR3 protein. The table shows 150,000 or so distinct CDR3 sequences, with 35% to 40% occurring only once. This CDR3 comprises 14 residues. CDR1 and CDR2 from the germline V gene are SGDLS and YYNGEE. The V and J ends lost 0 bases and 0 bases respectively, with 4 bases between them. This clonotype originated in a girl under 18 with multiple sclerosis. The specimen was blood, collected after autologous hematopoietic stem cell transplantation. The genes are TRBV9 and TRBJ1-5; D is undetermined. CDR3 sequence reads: CASSVGSSNQPQHF. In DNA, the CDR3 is TGTGCCAGCAGCGTAGGGAGTAGCAATCAGCCCCAGCATTTT.